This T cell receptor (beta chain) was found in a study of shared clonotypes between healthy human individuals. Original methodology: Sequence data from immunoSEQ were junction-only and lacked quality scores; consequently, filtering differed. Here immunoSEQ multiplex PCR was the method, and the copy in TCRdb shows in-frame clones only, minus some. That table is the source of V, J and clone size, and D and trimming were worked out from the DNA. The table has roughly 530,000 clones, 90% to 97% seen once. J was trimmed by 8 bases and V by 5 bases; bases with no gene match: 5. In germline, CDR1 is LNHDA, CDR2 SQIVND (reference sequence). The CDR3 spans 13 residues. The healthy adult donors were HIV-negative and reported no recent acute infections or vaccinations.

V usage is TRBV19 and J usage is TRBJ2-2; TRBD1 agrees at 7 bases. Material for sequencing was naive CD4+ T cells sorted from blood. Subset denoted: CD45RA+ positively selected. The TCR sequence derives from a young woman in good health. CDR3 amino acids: CASSPPDRGELFF. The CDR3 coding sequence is TGTGCCAGTAGTCCCCCGGACAGGGGGGAGCTGTTTTTT.